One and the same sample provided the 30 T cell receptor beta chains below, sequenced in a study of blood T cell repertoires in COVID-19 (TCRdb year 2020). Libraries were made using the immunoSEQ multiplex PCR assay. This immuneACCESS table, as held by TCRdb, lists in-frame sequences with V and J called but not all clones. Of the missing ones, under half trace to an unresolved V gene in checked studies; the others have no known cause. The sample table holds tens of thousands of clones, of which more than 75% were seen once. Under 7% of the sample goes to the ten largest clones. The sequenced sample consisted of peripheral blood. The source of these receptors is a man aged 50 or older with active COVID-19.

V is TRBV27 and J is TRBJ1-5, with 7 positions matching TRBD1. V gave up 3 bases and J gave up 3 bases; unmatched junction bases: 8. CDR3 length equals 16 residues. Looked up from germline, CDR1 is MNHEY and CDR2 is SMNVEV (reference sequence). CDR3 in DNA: TGTGCCAGCAGTTTTGCGGCAGGGGGTTTCAATCAGCCCCAGCATTTT. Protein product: CASSFAAGGFNQPQHF.

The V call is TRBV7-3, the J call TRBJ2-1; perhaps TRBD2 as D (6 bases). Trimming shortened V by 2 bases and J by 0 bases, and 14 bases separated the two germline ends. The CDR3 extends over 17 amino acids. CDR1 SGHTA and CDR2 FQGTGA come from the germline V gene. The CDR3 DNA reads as TGTGCCAGCAGCTTATGGGCGGCGGGGAGCTCCTACAATGAGCAGTTCTTC. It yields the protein CASSLWAAGSSYNEQFF.

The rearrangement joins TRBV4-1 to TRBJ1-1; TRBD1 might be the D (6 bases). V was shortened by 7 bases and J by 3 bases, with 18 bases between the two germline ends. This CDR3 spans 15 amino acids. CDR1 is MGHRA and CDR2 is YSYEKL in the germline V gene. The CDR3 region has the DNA TGCGCCAGCAAACTAAACGGGGACACCTACACTGAAGCTTTCTTT. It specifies CASKLNGDTYTEAFF.

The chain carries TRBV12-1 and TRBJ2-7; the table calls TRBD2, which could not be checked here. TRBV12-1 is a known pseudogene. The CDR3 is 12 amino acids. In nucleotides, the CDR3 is TGTGCCACCTCATTTAGCTCCTACGAGCAGTACTTC. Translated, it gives CATSFSSYEQYF.

The CDR3 DNA reads TGTGCCAGCAGGGAGCTAGCGCGAACTACCTACGAGCAGTACTTC. It encodes CASRELARTTYEQYF. The chain recombines TRBV2 with TRBJ2-7; TRBD2 is a possible D gene (6 bases). This CDR3 contains 15 residues. Trimming took 6 bases from V and 2 from J, leaving 17 bases between them. CDR1 SNHLY and CDR2 FYNNEI come from the germline V gene.

As DNA, the CDR3 is TGTGCCAGCAGCTTAGACGGCGGAGACGAGCAGTACTTC. It encodes CASSLDGGDEQYF. The chain joins TRBV7-2 to TRBJ2-7; D gene uncertain. Trimming left V 1 base short and J 5 bases short, with 9 bases between. This CDR3 has 13 residues. CDR1 is SGHTA and CDR2 is FQGNSA in the germline V gene.

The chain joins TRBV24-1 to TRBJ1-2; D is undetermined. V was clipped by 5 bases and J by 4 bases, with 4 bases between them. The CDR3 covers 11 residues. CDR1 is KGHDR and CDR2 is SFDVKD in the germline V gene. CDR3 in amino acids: CATSGGYGYTF. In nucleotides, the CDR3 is TGTGCCACCAGTGGCGGCTATGGCTACACCTTC.

DNA for the CDR3: TGTGCCAGCAGCTTTGGCTCGGAGAGATCAGGGGAAGCTTTCTTT. Protein: CASSFGSERSGEAFF. This chain uses TRBV7-9 with TRBJ1-1, with D perhaps TRBD1 (5 bases). The CDR3 has 15 residues. Trimming removed 3 bases from V and 8 bases from J, with 19 bases in between. Germline V CDR1 and CDR2: SEHNR, FQNEAQ (reference sequence).

The CDR3 nucleotides read TGTGCCAGCAGCCAAGACAGGGAAAGCACTGAAGCTTTCTTT. The encoded protein is CASSQDRESTEAFF. The chain joins TRBV7-2 to TRBJ1-1; 7 bases are a match to TRBD1. The CDR3 totals 14 residues. V gave up 5 bases and J gave up 4 bases; unmatched junction bases: 7. Per the germline V gene, CDR1 is SGHTA and CDR2 is FQGNSA.

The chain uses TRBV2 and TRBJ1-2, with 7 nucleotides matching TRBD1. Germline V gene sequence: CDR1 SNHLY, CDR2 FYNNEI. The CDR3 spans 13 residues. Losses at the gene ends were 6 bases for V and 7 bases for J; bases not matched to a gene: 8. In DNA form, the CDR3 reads TGTGCCAGCAGCTTGGACAGGACCAGTGGCTACACCTTC. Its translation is CASSLDRTSGYTF. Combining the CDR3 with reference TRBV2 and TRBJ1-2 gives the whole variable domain EPEVTQTPSHQVTQMGQEVILRCVPISNHLYFYWYRQILGQKVEFLVSFYNNEISEKSEIFDDQFSVERPDGSNFTLKIRSTKLEDSAMYFCASSLDRTSGYTFGSGTRLTVV.

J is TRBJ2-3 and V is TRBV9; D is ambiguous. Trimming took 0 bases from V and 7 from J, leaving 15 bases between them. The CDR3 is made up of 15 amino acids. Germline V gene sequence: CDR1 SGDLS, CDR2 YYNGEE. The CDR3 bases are TGTGCCAGCAGCGTAGATGAGACTCCCACGCATACGCAGTATTTT. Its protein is CASSVDETPTHTQYF. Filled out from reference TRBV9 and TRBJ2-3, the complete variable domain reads DSGVTQTPKHLITATGQRVTLRCSPRSGDLSVYWYQQSLDQGLQFLIQYYNGEERAKGNILERFSAQQFPDLHSELNLSSLELGDSALYFCASSVDETPTHTQYFGPGTRLTVL.

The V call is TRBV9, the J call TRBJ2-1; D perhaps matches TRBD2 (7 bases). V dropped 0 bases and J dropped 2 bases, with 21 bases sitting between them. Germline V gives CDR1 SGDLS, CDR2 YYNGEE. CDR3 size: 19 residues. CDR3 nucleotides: TGTGCCAGCAGCGTAGTTGGGGGCGGCGGGCGGGAGCCCTACAATGAGCAGTTCTTC. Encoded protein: CASSVVGGGGREPYNEQFF.

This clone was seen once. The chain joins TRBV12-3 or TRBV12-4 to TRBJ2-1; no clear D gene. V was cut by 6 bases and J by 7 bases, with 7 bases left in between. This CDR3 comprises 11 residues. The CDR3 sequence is CASSRRNEQFF. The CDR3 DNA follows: TGTGCCAGCAGCCGCCGGAATGAGCAGTTCTTC.

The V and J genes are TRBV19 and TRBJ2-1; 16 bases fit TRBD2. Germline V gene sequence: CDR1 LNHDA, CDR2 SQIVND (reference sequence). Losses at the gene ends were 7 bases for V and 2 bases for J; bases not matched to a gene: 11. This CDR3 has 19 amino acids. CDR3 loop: CASTPRGLAGGPPYNEQFF. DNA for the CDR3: TGTGCCAGTACCCCCCGGGGACTAGCGGGGGGGCCACCCTACAATGAGCAGTTCTTC.

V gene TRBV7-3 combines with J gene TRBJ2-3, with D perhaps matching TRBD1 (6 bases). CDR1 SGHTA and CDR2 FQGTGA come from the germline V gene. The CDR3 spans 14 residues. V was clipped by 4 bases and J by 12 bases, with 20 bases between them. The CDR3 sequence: CASSSGGGDKAQYF. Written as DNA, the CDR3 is TGTGCCAGCAGCTCGGGCGGTGGGGACAAGGCACAGTATTTT.

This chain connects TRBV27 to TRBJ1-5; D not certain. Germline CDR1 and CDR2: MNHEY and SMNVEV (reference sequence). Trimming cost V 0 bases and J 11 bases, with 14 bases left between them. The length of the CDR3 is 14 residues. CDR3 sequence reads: CASSLSPRGGSQHF. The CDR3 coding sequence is TGTGCCAGCAGTTTATCCCCCCGGGGAGGGTCCCAGCATTTT.

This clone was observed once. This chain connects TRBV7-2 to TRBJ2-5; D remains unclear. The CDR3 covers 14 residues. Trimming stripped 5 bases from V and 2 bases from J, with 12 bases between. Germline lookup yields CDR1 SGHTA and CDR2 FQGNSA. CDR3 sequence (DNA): TGTGCCAGCAGCCCTAGGAACTCTCAAGAGACCCAGTACTTC. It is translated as CASSPRNSQETQYF.

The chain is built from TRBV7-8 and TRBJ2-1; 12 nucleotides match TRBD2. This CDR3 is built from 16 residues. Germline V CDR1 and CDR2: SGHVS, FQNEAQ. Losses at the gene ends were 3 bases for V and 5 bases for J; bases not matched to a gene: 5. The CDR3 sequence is CASSFLLAGGDNEQFF. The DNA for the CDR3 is TGTGCCAGCAGCTTCCTACTAGCGGGGGGCGACAATGAGCAGTTCTTC.

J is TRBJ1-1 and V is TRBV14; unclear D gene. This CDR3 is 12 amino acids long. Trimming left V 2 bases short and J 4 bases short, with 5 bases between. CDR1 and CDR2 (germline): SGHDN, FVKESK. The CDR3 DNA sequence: TGTGCCAGCAGCCAATCGGGCACTGAAGCTTTCTTT. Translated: CASSQSGTEAFF.

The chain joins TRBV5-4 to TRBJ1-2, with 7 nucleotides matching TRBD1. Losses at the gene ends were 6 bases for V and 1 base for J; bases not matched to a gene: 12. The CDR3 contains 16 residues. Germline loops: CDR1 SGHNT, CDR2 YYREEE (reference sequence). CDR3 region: CASTRTGRAGNYGYTF. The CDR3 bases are TGTGCCAGCACCCGGACAGGACGTGCGGGTAACTATGGCTACACCTTC.

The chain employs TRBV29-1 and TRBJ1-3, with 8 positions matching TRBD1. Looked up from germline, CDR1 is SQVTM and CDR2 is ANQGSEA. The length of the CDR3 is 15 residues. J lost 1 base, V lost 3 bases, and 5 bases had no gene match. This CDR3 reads CSVDGQGGSGNTIYF. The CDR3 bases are TGCAGCGTTGACGGACAGGGTGGGTCTGGAAACACCATATATTTT.

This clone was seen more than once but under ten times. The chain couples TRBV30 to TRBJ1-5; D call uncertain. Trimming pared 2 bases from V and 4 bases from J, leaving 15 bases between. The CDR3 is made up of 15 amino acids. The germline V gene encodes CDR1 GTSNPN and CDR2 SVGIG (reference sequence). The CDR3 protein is CAWSTPSPPNQPQHF. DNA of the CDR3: TGTGCCTGGAGTACTCCTTCTCCCCCAAATCAGCCCCAGCATTTT. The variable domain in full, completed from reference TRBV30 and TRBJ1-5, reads SQTIHQWPATLVQPVGSPLSLECTVEGTSNPNLYWYRQAAGRGLQLLFYSVGIGQISSEVPQNLSASRPQDRQFILSSKKLLLSDSGFYLCAWSTPSPPNQPQHFGDGTRLSIL.

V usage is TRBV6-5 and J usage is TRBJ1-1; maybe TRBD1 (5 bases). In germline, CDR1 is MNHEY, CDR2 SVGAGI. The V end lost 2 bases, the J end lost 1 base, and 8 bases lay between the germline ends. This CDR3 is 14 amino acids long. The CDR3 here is CASSYDTGNTEAFF. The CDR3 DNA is TGTGCCAGCAGTTACGATACAGGGAACACTGAAGCTTTCTTT.

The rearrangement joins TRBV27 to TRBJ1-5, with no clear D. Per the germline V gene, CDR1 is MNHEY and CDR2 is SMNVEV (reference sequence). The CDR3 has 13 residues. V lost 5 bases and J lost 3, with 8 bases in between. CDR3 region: CASSLALNQPQHF. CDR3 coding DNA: TGTGCCAGCAGTCTAGCCCTCAATCAGCCCCAGCATTTT.

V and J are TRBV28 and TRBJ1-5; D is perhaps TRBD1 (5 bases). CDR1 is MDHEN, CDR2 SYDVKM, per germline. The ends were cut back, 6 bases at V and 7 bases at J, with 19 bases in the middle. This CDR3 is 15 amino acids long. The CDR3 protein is CASSLSWGGKQPQHF. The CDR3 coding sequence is TGTGCCAGCAGCCTATCATGGGGGGGAAAACAGCCCCAGCATTTT. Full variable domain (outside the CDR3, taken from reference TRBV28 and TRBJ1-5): DVKVTQSSRYLVKRTGEKVFLECVQDMDHENMFWYRQDPGLGLRLIYFSYDVKMKEKGDIPEGYSVSREKKERFSLILESASTNQTSMYLCASSLSWGGKQPQHFGDGTRLSIL.

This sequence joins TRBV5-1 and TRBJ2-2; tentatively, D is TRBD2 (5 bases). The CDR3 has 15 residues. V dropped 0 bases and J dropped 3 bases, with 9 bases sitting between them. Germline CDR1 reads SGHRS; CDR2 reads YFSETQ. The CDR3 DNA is TGCGCCAGCAGCTTGGGTGGGGAGTACACCGGGGAGCTGTTTTTT. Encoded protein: CASSLGGEYTGELFF. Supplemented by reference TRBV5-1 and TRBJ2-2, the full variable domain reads KAGVTQTPRYLIKTRGQQVTLSCSPISGHRSVSWYQQTPGQGLQFLFEYFSETQRNKGNFPGRFSGRQFSNSRSEMNVSTLELGDSALYLCASSLGGEYTGELFFGEGSRLTVL.

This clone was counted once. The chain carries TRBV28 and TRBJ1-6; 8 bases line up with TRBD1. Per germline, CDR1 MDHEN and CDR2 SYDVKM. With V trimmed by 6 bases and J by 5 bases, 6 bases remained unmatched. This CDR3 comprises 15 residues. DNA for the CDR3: TGTGCCAGCAGCCTCCCGGGACAGGATAATTCACCCCTCCACTTT. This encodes CASSLPGQDNSPLHF.

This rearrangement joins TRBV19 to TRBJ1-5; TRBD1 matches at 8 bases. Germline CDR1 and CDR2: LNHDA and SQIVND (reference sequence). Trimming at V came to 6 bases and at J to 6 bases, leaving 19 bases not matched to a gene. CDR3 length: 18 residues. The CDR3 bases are TGTGCCAGTAGACCCCTCGCGACATGGACAGGGAGGGGTCAGCCCCAGCATTTT. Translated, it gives CASRPLATWTGRGQPQHF.

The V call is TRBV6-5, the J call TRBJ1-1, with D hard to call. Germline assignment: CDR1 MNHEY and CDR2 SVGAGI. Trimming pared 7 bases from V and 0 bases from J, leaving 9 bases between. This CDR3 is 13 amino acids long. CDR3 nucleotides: TGTGCCAGCATTAACCAGGTGAACACTGAAGCTTTCTTT. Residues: CASINQVNTEAFF.

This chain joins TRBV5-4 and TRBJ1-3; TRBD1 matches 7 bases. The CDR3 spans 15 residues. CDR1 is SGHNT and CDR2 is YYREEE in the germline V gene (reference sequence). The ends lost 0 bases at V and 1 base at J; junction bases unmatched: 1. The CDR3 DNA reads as TGTGCCAGCAGCTTGGTGGGACAGTCTGGAAACACCATATATTTT. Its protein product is CASSLVGQSGNTIYF.